Following are 32 T cell receptor beta chains from one sample sequenced in a study of blood T cell repertoires in COVID-19. Data came from immunoSEQ multiplex PCR; TCRdb stores just in-frame clones and leaves some out. Of 21,000 or so clones listed, nearly 90% are singletons. The sequencing input was peripheral blood. The receptors here all came from a human donor in a cohort sampled during active COVID-19. The donor label of this sample is uncertain.

This sequence joins TRBV9 and TRBJ1-2; D is unresolved. Trimming stripped 4 bases from V and 5 bases from J, with 21 bases between. From germline, CDR1 is SGDLS and CDR2 YYNGEE. The length of the CDR3 is 16 residues. For the CDR3, the DNA is TGTGCCAGCAGCCCACGTGGGGAGAGGCTATTTTATGGCTACACCTTC. This sequence encodes CASSPRGERLFYGYTF.

The rearrangement joins TRBV7-8 to TRBJ1-1; the D is unclear. This CDR3 is built from 13 residues. Trimming pared 1 base from V and 3 bases from J, leaving 6 bases between. CDR1 SGHVS and CDR2 FQNEAQ come from the germline V gene. The CDR3: CASSLEEYTEAFF. CDR3 DNA sequence: TGTGCCAGCAGCTTAGAGGAGTACACTGAAGCTTTCTTT.

V usage is TRBV5-8 and J usage is TRBJ2-7; weak D call: TRBD1 (5 bases). The CDR3 covers 13 residues. V was shortened by 3 bases and J by 12 bases, with 19 bases between the two germline ends. The germline CDR1 and CDR2 sequences are SGHTS and YDEGEE. CDR3 residues: CASSWGLGQPTYF. The CDR3 DNA is TGTGCCAGCAGCTGGGGTCTGGGGCAGCCCACGTACTTC. Filled out from reference TRBV5-8 and TRBJ2-7, the complete variable domain reads EAGVTQSPTHLIKTRGQQATLRCSPISGHTSVYWYQQALGLGLQFLLWYDEGEERNRGNFPPRFSGRQFPNYSSELNVNALELEDSALYLCASSWGLGQPTYFGPGTRLTVT.

V is TRBV27 and J is TRBJ2-7; weak D call: TRBD2 (6 bases). The CDR3 spans 16 residues. Trimming removed 0 bases at V and 3 bases at J, with 15 bases between. Germline CDR1 MNHEY, CDR2 SMNVEV (reference sequence). In nucleotides, the CDR3 is TGTGCCAGCAGTTTATCCACCGGGAGCCCTTACTACGAGCAGTACTTC. Translated, it gives CASSLSTGSPYYEQYF.

The chain recombines TRBV4-1 with TRBJ1-2, with TRBD1 as a possible D gene (6 bases). The CDR3 is 17 amino acids. The V end lost 2 bases, the J end lost 8 bases, and 24 bases lay between the germline ends. The germline gives CDR1 MGHRA, CDR2 YSYEKL. CDR3 sequence: CASSQLTPTGTTKGYTF. For the CDR3, the DNA is TGCGCCAGCAGCCAACTAACCCCGACCGGGACAACTAAAGGCTACACCTTC.

In its sample, this clone was seen a few times. The chain uses TRBV2 and TRBJ1-5, with TRBD1 identical over 9 bases. The CDR3 spans 18 residues. Losses at the gene ends were 6 bases for V and 0 bases for J; bases not matched to a gene: 12. Germline CDR1 SNHLY, CDR2 FYNNEI. CDR3 DNA sequence: TGTGCCAGCAGAAGAGGACAGGGGAACTTGTATAGCAATCAGCCCCAGCATTTT. Protein: CASRRGQGNLYSNQPQHF.

V is TRBV12-3 or TRBV12-4 and J is TRBJ1-1; D is unresolved. Trimming removed 7 bases from V and 0 bases from J, with 9 bases in between. The CDR3 is 13 amino acids. In DNA form, the CDR3 reads TGTGCCAGCACTCGCCGGGTGAACACTGAAGCTTTCTTT. It encodes CASTRRVNTEAFF.

This chain uses TRBV7-2 with TRBJ1-2; D is possibly TRBD1 (5 bases). Trimming left V 5 bases short and J 4 bases short, with 20 bases between. The germline gives CDR1 SGHTA, CDR2 FQGNSA. The CDR3 is made up of 16 amino acids. The CDR3 region is CASSPRGRGSLYGYTF. The DNA for the CDR3 is TGTGCCAGCAGCCCCCGGGGCCGGGGGTCCCTCTATGGCTACACCTTC.

For the CDR3, the DNA is TGTGCCATCAGCAGTAGCGGGGCCGGCTACGAGCAGTACTTC. It encodes CAISSSGAGYEQYF. The chain recombines TRBV10-3 with TRBJ2-7, with 8 bases identical to TRBD2. This CDR3 comprises 14 residues. The junction had 7 bases not matched to a gene; V was cut back by 6 bases and J by 3 bases. CDR1 is ENHRY and CDR2 is SYGVKD in the germline V gene.

This chain joins TRBV11-2 and TRBJ1-2; 8 bases fit TRBD1. CDR1 is SGHAT, CDR2 FQNNGV, per germline. The CDR3 length is 14 residues. V shed 5 bases, J shed 1 base, and the junction held 3 bases outside the gene matches. CDR3 in amino acids: CASSPGGFNYGYTF. CDR3 nucleotide sequence: TGTGCCAGCAGCCCAGGGGGCTTTAACTATGGCTACACCTTC.

The rearrangement joins TRBV7-8 to TRBJ2-5, with a tentative D call TRBD1 (6 bases). Trimming pared 5 bases from V and 5 bases from J, leaving 12 bases between. CDR3 size: 13 residues. The germline V gene has CDR1 SGHVS and CDR2 FQNEAQ. Written as DNA, the CDR3 is TGTGCCAGCAGCCAACAGGGTTGGGAGACCCAGTACTTC. This sequence encodes CASSQQGWETQYF.

The chain links TRBV2 to TRBJ2-7; 8 nucleotides line up with TRBD2. Germline CDR1 is SNHLY and CDR2 is FYNNEI. Unmatched junction bases numbered 9, after V lost 6 bases and J lost 2 bases. The CDR3 length is 15 residues. The CDR3 coding sequence is TGTGCCAGCAGGGGCGGGGGGACTAATACCTACGAGCAGTACTTC. Its translation: CASRGGGTNTYEQYF.

CDR3 bases: TGTGCCAGCAGTTCTGACAGCAACTATGGCTACACCTTC. Protein product: CASSSDSNYGYTF. The V call is TRBV12-3 or TRBV12-4, the J call TRBJ1-2; maybe TRBD1 (5 bases). The CDR3 loop spans 13 amino acids. V was trimmed by 4 bases and J by 2 bases, leaving 8 bases between them.

CDR3 sequence reads: CASSLGQPTGELFF. The DNA for the CDR3 is TGTGCCAGCAGCTTAGGACAGCCTACCGGGGAGCTGTTTTTT. This chain joins TRBV7-3 and TRBJ2-2, with D possibly TRBD1 on 6 matching bases. The germline V and J ends were trimmed by 2 bases and 5 bases, with 9 bases remaining between them. The CDR3 is made up of 14 amino acids. Germline V gene data show CDR1 as SGHTA and CDR2 as FQGTGA.

V and J are TRBV6-6 and TRBJ2-1; D is perhaps TRBD1 (6 bases). The V and J ends lost 5 bases and 9 bases respectively, with 20 bases between them. Per the germline V gene, CDR1 is MNHNY and CDR2 is SVGAGI (reference sequence). The CDR3 consists of 15 residues. The CDR3 region has the DNA TGTGCCAGCAGTCCCCGTGGCAGGGGTTATAGTGAGCAGTTCTTC. It specifies CASSPRGRGYSEQFF.

The genes are TRBV2 and TRBJ2-3; 7 bases align to TRBD2. Germline V lookup: CDR1 SNHLY, CDR2 FYNNEI. CDR3 length: 17 amino acids. V shed 2 bases and J 3 bases; nucleotides not matched to a gene: 11. In DNA form, the CDR3 reads TGTGCCAGCAGTGAACCTCGACTAGCCCATGGGACAGATACGCAGTATTTT. The encoded protein is CASSEPRLAHGTDTQYF.

This clone was recorded once. The chain employs TRBV21-1 and TRBJ1-1; the D call in the table, TRBD1, was not verified against the DNA. TRBV21-1 is annotated as a pseudogene. CDR3 length equals 15 residues. The CDR3 is CASSIRTGGNTEAFF. CDR3 coding DNA: TGTGCCAGCAGCATAAGGACAGGAGGTAACACTGAAGCTTTCTTT.

This clone occurred a few times. The chain recombines TRBV7-3 with TRBJ2-3, with D hard to call. Germline CDR1 SGHTA, CDR2 FQGTGA. V lost 5 bases and J lost 3, with 15 bases in between. This CDR3 is built from 15 residues. CDR3 bases: TGTGCCAGCAGCCTCAACTCCGGTGAGACAGATACGCAGTATTTT. Translating gives CASSLNSGETDTQYF.

This clone occurred once. The chain links TRBV2 to TRBJ1-6; a possible D gene is TRBD1 (6 bases). V was clipped by 8 bases and J by 5 bases, with 7 bases between them. The CDR3 is made up of 12 amino acids. CDR1 is SNHLY, CDR2 FYNNEI, per germline. The CDR3 bases are TGTGCCAGCCGGACAGATAATTCACCCCTCCACTTT. Its protein is CASRTDNSPLHF.

The genes are TRBV7-2 and TRBJ2-7; 14 positions match TRBD2. The germline gives CDR1 SGHTA, CDR2 FQGNSA. The CDR3 has 15 amino acids. The V gene end was trimmed by 5 bases and the J gene end by 7 bases; junction bases not matched to a gene: 7. CDR3 sequence reads: CASSPGLAGVGEQYF. The CDR3 region has the DNA TGTGCCAGCAGCCCGGGACTAGCGGGAGTGGGGGAGCAGTACTTC.

The V gene is TRBV5-6, the J gene TRBJ2-3; D perhaps matches TRBD1 (6 bases). Trimming removed 2 bases at V and 1 base at J, with 11 bases between. The CDR3 is 15 residues long. Germline V gene data show CDR1 as SGHDT and CDR2 as YYEEEE. CDR3 sequence reads: CASSFQGRGTDTQYF. The CDR3 DNA reads TGTGCCAGCAGCTTTCAGGGGCGGGGCACAGATACGCAGTATTTT.

The chain combines TRBV19 with TRBJ1-1, with D possibly matching TRBD1 (5 bases). Trimming shortened V by 4 bases and J by 1 base, and 13 bases separated the two germline ends. Germline CDR1 and CDR2: LNHDA and SQIVND (reference sequence). The CDR3 totals 15 residues. The CDR3 region is CASSTRTGGNTEAFF. The CDR3 DNA is TGTGCCAGTAGTACACGGACCGGGGGGAACACTGAAGCTTTCTTT.

This clone was observed a single time. This chain uses TRBV5-4 with TRBJ1-1; the D gene is possibly TRBD1 (5 bases). Per the germline V gene, CDR1 is SGHNT and CDR2 is YYREEE (reference sequence). V dropped 0 bases and J dropped 5 bases, with 11 bases sitting between them. This CDR3 has 14 amino acids. The CDR3 sequence is CASSLARGVTEAFF. DNA for the CDR3: TGTGCCAGCAGCTTGGCCCGGGGGGTGACTGAAGCTTTCTTT.

V is TRBV4-2 and J is TRBJ2-7, with no clear D. CDR1 and CDR2 from the germline V gene are LGHNA and YNFKEQ. There are 14 residues in the CDR3. Trimming removed 0 bases from V and 6 bases from J, with 12 bases in between. Here the CDR3 reads CASSQDSASVEQYF. In nucleotides, the CDR3 is TGTGCCAGCAGCCAAGATTCGGCTAGTGTCGAGCAGTACTTC.

This clone was picked up one time. The chain couples TRBV30 to TRBJ1-5; 8 bases match TRBD1. The CDR3 has 13 residues. The germline V gene has CDR1 GTSNPN and CDR2 SVGIG (reference sequence). V dropped 3 bases and J dropped 4; count of bases not matched to a gene: 2. This CDR3 reads CAWSRDRNQPQHF. The CDR3 nucleotides are TGTGCCTGGAGCCGGGACAGGAATCAGCCCCAGCATTTT.

CDR3 in DNA: TGTGCCAGCAGTTTAGGGGACAGGTTGTTCCAAGAGACCCAGTACTTC. It translates to CASSLGDRLFQETQYF. The J gene is TRBJ2-5, the V gene TRBV28; 8 positions match TRBD1. After removal of 2 bases from V and 1 base from J, the junction contained 6 bases not matched to a gene. The CDR3 consists of 16 residues. Germline V CDR1 and CDR2: MDHEN, SYDVKM.

This chain uses TRBV11-2 with TRBJ2-3, with 13 bases lining up with TRBD2. V was clipped by 4 bases and J by 6 bases; unmatched bases: 1. The germline gives CDR1 SGHAT, CDR2 FQNNGV. This CDR3 contains 14 residues. The CDR3 protein is CASSSTSGGDTQYF. The CDR3 nucleotides are TGTGCCAGCAGCTCGACTAGCGGGGGGGATACGCAGTATTTT. Using reference TRBV11-2 and TRBJ2-3 for the parts outside the CDR3, the full variable domain is EAGVAQSPRYKIIEKRQSVAFWCNPISGHATLYWYQQILGQGPKLLIQFQNNGVVDDSQLPKDRFSAERLKGVDSTLKIQPAKLEDSAVYLCASSSTSGGDTQYFGPGTRLTVL.

This clone was recorded only once. The CDR3: CASSLTDRNTIYF. CDR3 DNA: TGTGCCAGCTCACTGACTGACCGGAACACCATATATTTT. V gene TRBV18 combines with J gene TRBJ1-3, with D unclear. Trimming took 4 bases from V and 7 from J, leaving 11 bases between them. The CDR3 contains 13 residues. Germline V gene data show CDR1 as KGHSH and CDR2 as LQKENI.

V is TRBV10-1 and J is TRBJ2-1; D remains ambiguous. In germline, CDR1 is WNHNN, CDR2 SYGVQD (reference sequence). The CDR3 contains 17 residues. V was cut by 0 bases and J by 5 bases, with 17 bases left in between. CDR3 amino acids: CASSESPLLMTNNEQFF. The CDR3 DNA is TGCGCCAGCAGTGAGTCGCCGCTACTAATGACGAACAATGAGCAGTTCTTC.

This rearrangement joins TRBV6-5 to TRBJ2-5, with 12 nucleotides matching TRBD1. The CDR3 is made up of 14 amino acids. Germline loops: CDR1 MNHEY, CDR2 SVGAGI. Trimming at V came to 6 bases and at J to 5 bases, leaving 4 bases not matched to a gene. The CDR3 DNA reads as TGTGCCAGCAGGGGGACAGGGGGCTTGGAGACCCAGTACTTC. Translating gives CASRGTGGLETQYF.

The chain uses TRBV6-5 and TRBJ2-1, with D uncertain. CDR1 is MNHEY and CDR2 is SVGAGI in the germline V gene. The CDR3 is made up of 11 amino acids. Trimming shortened V by 10 bases and J by 6 bases, and 10 bases separated the two germline ends. The CDR3: CATGFSNEQFF. For the CDR3, the DNA is TGTGCCACCGGGTTCTCCAATGAGCAGTTCTTC.

This sequence joins TRBV10-2 and TRBJ2-7; D is unresolved. The CDR3 runs 11 residues. V dropped 3 bases and J dropped 6 bases, with 6 bases sitting between them. Germline CDR1 WSHSY, CDR2 SAAADI. The CDR3 region has the DNA TGCGCCAGCAGTGACAGATCCGAGCAGTACTTC. Translation: CASSDRSEQYF.